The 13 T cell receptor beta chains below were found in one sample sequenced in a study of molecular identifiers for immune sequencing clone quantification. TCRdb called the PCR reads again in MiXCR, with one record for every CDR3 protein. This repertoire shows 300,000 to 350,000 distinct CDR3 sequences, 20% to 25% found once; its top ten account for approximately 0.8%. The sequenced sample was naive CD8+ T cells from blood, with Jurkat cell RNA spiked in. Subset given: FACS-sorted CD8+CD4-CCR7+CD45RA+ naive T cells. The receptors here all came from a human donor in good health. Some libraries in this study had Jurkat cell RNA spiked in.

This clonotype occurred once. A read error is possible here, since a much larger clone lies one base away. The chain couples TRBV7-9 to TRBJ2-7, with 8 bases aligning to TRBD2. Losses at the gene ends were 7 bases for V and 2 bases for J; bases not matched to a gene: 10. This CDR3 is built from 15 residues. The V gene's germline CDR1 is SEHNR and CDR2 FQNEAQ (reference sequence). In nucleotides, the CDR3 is TGTGCCAGCAACGGGGGGGCTGATCTCCCCTACGAGCAGTACTTC. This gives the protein CASNGGADLPYEQYF.

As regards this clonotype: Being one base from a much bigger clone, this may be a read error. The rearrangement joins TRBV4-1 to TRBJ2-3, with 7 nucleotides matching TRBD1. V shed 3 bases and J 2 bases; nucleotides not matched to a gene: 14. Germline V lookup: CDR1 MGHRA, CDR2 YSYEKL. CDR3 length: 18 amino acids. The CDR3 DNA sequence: TGCGCCAGCAGCCAGACATTTGCCGGGACAGCATACACAGATACGCAGTATTTT. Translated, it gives CASSQTFAGTAYTDTQYF.

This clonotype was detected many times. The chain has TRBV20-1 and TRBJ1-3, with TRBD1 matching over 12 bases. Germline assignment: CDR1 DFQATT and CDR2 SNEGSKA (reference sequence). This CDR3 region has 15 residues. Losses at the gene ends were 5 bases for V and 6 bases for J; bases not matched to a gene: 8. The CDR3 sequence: CSARLKGQGANTIYF. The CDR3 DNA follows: TGCAGTGCTCGGCTCAAGGGACAGGGGGCAAACACCATATATTTT.

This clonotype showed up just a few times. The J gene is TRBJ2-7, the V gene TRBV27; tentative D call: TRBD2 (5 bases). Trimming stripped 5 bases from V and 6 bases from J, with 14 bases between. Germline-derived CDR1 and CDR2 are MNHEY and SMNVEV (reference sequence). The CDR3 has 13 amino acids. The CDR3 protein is CASSPPAGGEQYF. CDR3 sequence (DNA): TGTGCCAGCAGTCCCCCCGCGGGTGGCGAGCAGTACTTC.

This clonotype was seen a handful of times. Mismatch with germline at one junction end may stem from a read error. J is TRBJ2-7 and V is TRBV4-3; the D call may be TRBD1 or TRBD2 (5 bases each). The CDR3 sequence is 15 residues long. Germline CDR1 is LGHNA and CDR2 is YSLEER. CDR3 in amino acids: CASGQVYGAPYEQYF. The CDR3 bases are TGCGCCAGCGGCCAAGTTTACGGGGCCCCCTACGAGCAGTACTTC.

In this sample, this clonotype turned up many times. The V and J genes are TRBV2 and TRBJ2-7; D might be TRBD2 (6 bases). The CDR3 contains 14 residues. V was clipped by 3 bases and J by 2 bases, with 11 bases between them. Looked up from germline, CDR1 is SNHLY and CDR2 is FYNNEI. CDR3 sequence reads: CASSEPGLAYEQYF. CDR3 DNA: TGTGCCAGCAGTGAGCCGGGACTGGCCTACGAGCAGTACTTC.

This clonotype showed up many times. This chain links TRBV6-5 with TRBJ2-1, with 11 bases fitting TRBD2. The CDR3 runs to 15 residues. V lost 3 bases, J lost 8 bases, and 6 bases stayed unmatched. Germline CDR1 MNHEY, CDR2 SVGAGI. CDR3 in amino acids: CASSYSTSGGYEQFF. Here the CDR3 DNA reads TGTGCCAGCAGTTATAGTACTAGCGGGGGCTATGAGCAGTTCTTC.

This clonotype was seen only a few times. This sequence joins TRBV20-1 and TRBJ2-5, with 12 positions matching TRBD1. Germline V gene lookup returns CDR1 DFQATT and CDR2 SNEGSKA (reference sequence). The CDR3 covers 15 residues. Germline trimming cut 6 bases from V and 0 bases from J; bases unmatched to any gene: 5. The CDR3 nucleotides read TGCAGTGCCGGGACAGGGGGCGGATACCAAGAGACCCAGTACTTC. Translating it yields CSAGTGGGYQETQYF.

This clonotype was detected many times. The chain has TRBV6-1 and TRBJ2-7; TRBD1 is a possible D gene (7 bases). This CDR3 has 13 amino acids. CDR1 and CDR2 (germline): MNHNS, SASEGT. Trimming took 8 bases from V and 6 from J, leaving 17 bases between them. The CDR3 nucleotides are TGTGCCAGCCGCAGACAGGGACTTGGCGAGCAGTACTTC. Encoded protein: CASRRQGLGEQYF.

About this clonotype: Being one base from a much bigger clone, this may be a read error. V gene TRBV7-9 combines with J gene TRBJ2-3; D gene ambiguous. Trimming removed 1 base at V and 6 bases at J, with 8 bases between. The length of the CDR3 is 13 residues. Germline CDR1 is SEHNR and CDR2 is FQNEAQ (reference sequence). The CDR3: CASSLVLPDTQYF. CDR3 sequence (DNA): TGTGCCAGCAGCTTAGTTCTCCCCGATACGCAGTATTTT.

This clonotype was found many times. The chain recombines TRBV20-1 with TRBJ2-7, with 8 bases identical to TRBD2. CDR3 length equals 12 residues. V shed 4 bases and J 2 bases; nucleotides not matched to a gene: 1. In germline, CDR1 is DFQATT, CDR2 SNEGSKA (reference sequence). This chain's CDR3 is CSAKGLAYEQYF. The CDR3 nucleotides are TGCAGTGCTAAGGGACTAGCCTACGAGCAGTACTTC.

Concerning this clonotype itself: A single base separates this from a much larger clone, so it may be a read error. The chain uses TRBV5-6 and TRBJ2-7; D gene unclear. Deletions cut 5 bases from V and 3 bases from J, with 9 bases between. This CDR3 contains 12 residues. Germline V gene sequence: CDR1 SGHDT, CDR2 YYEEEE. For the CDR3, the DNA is TGTGCCAGCAGAGGACCGTACTACGAGCAGTACTTC. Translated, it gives CASRGPYYEQYF.

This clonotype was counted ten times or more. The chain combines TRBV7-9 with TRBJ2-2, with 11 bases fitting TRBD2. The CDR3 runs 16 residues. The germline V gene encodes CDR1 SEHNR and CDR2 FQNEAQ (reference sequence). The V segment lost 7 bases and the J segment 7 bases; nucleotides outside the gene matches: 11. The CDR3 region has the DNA TGTGCCAGCATCCCGGAGGGACTAGCGGTCGTCGGGGAGCTGTTTTTT. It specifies CASIPEGLAVVGELFF.